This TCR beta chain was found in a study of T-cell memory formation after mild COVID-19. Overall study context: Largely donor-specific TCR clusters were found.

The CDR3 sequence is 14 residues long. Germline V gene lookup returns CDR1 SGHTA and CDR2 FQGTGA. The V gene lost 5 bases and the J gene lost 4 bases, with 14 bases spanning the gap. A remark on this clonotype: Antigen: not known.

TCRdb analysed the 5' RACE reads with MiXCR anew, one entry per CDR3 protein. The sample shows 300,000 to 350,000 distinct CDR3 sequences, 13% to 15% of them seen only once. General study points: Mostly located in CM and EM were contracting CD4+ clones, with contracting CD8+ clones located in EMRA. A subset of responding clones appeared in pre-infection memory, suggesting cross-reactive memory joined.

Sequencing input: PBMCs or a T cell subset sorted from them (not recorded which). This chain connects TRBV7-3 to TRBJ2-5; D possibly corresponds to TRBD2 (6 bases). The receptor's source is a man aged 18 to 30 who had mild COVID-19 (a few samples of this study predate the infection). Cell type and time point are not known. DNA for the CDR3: TGTGCCAGCAGCCAAGGGCGGGAAGGAGAGACCCAGTACTTC. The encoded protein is CASSQGREGETQYF.